This T cell receptor beta chain is drawn from a study of T cell responses to AZD1222 COVID-19 vaccine. Points from the study as a whole: White British ancestry dominated among donors, who included more females, and clonal diversity was possibly underestimated. Baseline testing showed seropositivity in only six AZD1222 recipients. Two AZD1222 administrations were followed by greater Spike-specific TCR breadth and depth.

Regarding this clone: The antigen remains undetermined. Sequence at one end of the junction differs from germline and may be a read error.

Looked up from germline, CDR1 is SGHDT and CDR2 is YYEEEE. This CDR3 contains 16 residues. Data came from immunoSEQ multiplex PCR; TCRdb stores just in-frame clones and leaves some out. Here the sample spans 150,000 or so clones, roughly 92% being singletons. The gene calls are TRBV5-6 and TRBJ2-7; D might be TRBD2 (5 bases). The source was peripheral blood, collected on day 0 of AZD1222 vaccination. The receptor's source is an adult in good health. CDR3 DNA sequence: TGTACCAGCAGCTTGTTGTCGGGGTTATGGCACTACGAGCAGTACTTC. Its translation: CTSSLLSGLWHYEQYF.